This paragraph reports one T cell receptor beta chain. The CDR3 length is 15 residues. Germline CDR1 SGHVS, CDR2 FQNEAQ. With V trimmed by 6 bases and J by 4 bases, 11 bases remained unmatched. This sample was taken from a study of technical replicates of blood from several donors. Sequencing was performed with immunoSEQ multiplex PCR; in TCRdb, only in-frame clones are kept and a portion is missing. The data show about 61,000 clones, with almost 97% seen just once and 0.19% held by the top ten. This sequence originates from a human donor in good health. V and J are TRBV7-8 and TRBJ1-1; TRBD1 aligns across 7 bases. Sequenced sample: T cells isolated from PBMCs. The CDR3 region has the DNA TGTGCCAGCAGTTGGACAGGTTTAGGGAGCACTGAAGCTTTCTTT. Translated: CASSWTGLGSTEAFF. The whole variable domain, filled in from reference TRBV7-8 and TRBJ1-1, reads GAGVSQSPRYKVAKRGQDVALRCDPISGHVSLFWYQQALGQGPEFLTYFQNEAQLDKSGLPSDRFFAERPEGSVSTLKIQRTQQEDSAVYLCASSWTGLGSTEAFFGQGTRLTVV.